The 14 T cell receptor beta chains in this list originate from one sample, sequenced in a study of CD8+CD57+ T cells in acquired aplastic anemia. TCR beta VDJ and CDR3 were profiled, and genomic DNA was the template. MiXCR was run by TCRdb on the reads, yielding one entry per CDR3 protein. The data show about 210,000 distinct CDR3 sequences, around 63% seen once. Sequencing was performed on sorted CD4+, CD8+, or CD8+CD57+ T cells (not recorded which) from PBMCs. The receptors shown here come from a human donor in good health.

The chain is built from TRBV2 and TRBJ2-7; TRBD1 might be the D (5 bases). The V gene's germline CDR1 is SNHLY and CDR2 FYNNEI. The CDR3 spans 15 residues. Trimming removed 5 bases from V and 5 bases from J, with 19 bases in between. Written as DNA, the CDR3 is TGTGCCAGCAGTTCCCGGTGGGTCAGGGCCCACGAGCAGTACTTC. It codes for CASSSRWVRAHEQYF.

To note about this clonotype: Since a much larger clone is just one base distant, this may be a read error. The chain uses TRBV12-3 or TRBV12-4 and TRBJ2-1; D may be TRBD2 (6 bases). The CDR3 has 15 residues. The CDR3 DNA is TGTGCCAGCAGTTTAGGTGGGACTCCCTCGTTTGAGCAGCTCTTC. It codes for CASSLGGTPSFEQLF.

The rearrangement uses TRBV9 and TRBJ2-7; 14 positions agree with TRBD2. V shed 5 bases, J shed 3 bases, and the junction held 25 bases outside the gene matches. CDR3 length equals 22 residues. Germline CDR1 SGDLS, CDR2 YYNGEE. DNA for the CDR3: TGTGCCAGCAGTCCACCGGGACTAGCGGGAGTTCTCGTGTATACCCTGCGCTACGAGCAGTACTTC. This translates into CASSPPGLAGVLVYTLRYEQYF.

This clonotype was observed a handful of times. The chain employs TRBV20-1 and TRBJ2-7, with 11 nucleotides matching TRBD2. Trimming removed 3 bases from V and 3 bases from J; junction bases left unmatched: 7. CDR1 and CDR2 (germline): DFQATT, SNEGSKA (reference sequence). The CDR3 extends over 15 amino acids. The CDR3 DNA sequence: TGCAGTGCTAGGTCCGGGACTAGCGGACTCTACGAGCAGTACTTC. It codes for CSARSGTSGLYEQYF.

The chain links TRBV9 to TRBJ1-6, with TRBD1 matching over 7 bases. This CDR3 comprises 14 residues. Germline V gene sequence: CDR1 SGDLS, CDR2 YYNGEE. The ends lost 3 bases at V and 7 bases at J; junction bases unmatched: 4. The chain's CDR3 is CASSDDRENSPLHF. The CDR3 coding sequence is TGTGCCAGCAGCGATGACAGGGAAAATTCACCCCTCCACTTT.

This clonotype was recorded at least ten times. The chain has TRBV4-1 and TRBJ1-6, with D possibly matching TRBD1 (5 bases). Per germline, CDR1 MGHRA and CDR2 YSYEKL. The CDR3 runs to 19 residues. Trimming left V 3 bases short and J 5 bases short, with 23 bases between. CDR3 region: CASSHRGSGDYLDNSPLHF. The CDR3 DNA follows: TGCGCCAGCAGCCATCGGGGGTCGGGGGACTACCTCGATAATTCACCCCTCCACTTT.

The genes are TRBV5-4 and TRBJ2-5; the match to TRBD1 covers 7 bases. The germline V gene encodes CDR1 SGHNT and CDR2 YYREEE (reference sequence). J gave up 5 bases and V 5 bases, and 6 bases lay outside the gene matches. The CDR3 runs to 13 residues. DNA for the CDR3: TGTGCCAGCAGTGACAGGGTTGGGGAGACCCAGTACTTC. Encoded protein: CASSDRVGETQYF.

V gene TRBV7-7 combines with J gene TRBJ2-7, with 7 bases lining up with TRBD2. CDR3 length: 12 residues. Germline values: CDR1 SSHAT, CDR2 FNYEAQ (reference sequence). V trimming: 9 bases; J trimming: 5 bases; junction bases outside the gene matches: 7. The CDR3 loop is CARGLEGNEQYF. The CDR3 nucleotides read TGTGCCAGAGGACTAGAGGGGAACGAGCAGTACTTC.

This clonotype was observed a handful of times. The chain's CDR3 is CADSPLHF. As DNA, the CDR3 is TGTGCGGATTCACCCCTCCACTTT. The chain links TRBV11-3 to TRBJ1-6; D gene ambiguous. This CDR3 region has 8 residues. Germline CDR1 is SGHNT and CDR2 is YENEEA.

J is TRBJ1-6 and V is TRBV5-1; 7 bases align to TRBD1. CDR3 length: 14 residues. Unmatched junction bases numbered 5, after V lost 6 bases and J lost 5 bases. The germline gives CDR1 SGHRS, CDR2 YFSETQ. The CDR3 is CASNSGTDNSPLHF. CDR3 nucleotide sequence: TGCGCCAGCAACTCCGGGACAGATAATTCACCCCTCCACTTT. Looking up the rest from reference TRBV5-1 and TRBJ1-6 gives the full variable domain: KAGVTQTPRYLIKTRGQQVTLSCSPISGHRSVSWYQQTPGQGLQFLFEYFSETQRNKGNFPGRFSGRQFSNSRSEMNVSTLELGDSALYLCASNSGTDNSPLHFGNGTRLTVT.

This clonotype was counted many times. The chain employs TRBV20-1 and TRBJ2-1; D might be TRBD2 (5 bases). CDR1 is DFQATT and CDR2 is SNEGSKA in the germline V gene (reference sequence). The CDR3 totals 15 residues. V gave up 1 base and J gave up 1 base, with 11 bases separating them. CDR3 protein: CSARGEWESYNEQFF. The CDR3 DNA sequence: TGCAGTGCTAGAGGGGAGTGGGAATCCTACAATGAGCAGTTCTTC.

This clonotype was observed many times. The chain uses TRBV19 and TRBJ2-7; D not certain. Trimming stripped 5 bases from V and 2 bases from J, with 13 bases between. The CDR3 length is 14 residues. The germline CDR1 and CDR2 sequences are LNHDA and SQIVND (reference sequence). The CDR3 DNA reads as TGTGCCAGTAGTGGGTTAGCAGGAGCCTACGAGCAGTACTTC. Translated, it gives CASSGLAGAYEQYF.

The V gene is TRBV27, the J gene TRBJ1-1; a possible D gene is TRBD1 (6 bases). V lost 3 bases and J lost 5, with 13 bases in between. The CDR3 sequence is 14 residues long. CDR1 and CDR2 from the germline V gene are MNHEY and SMNVEV (reference sequence). CDR3 DNA: TGTGCCAGCAGTTTGGGGGCCCAAATGACTGAAGCTTTCTTT. Translation: CASSLGAQMTEAFF.

The rearrangement links TRBV7-9 to TRBJ1-1; perhaps TRBD1 as D (6 bases). Germline lookup yields CDR1 SEHNR and CDR2 FQNEAQ (reference sequence). V lost 6 bases to trimming and J lost 6 bases, with 17 bases between them. CDR3 length: 14 amino acids. Here the CDR3 reads CASSGLQGGPEAFF. The CDR3 nucleotides read TGTGCCAGCAGTGGGTTACAGGGTGGTCCTGAAGCTTTCTTT.